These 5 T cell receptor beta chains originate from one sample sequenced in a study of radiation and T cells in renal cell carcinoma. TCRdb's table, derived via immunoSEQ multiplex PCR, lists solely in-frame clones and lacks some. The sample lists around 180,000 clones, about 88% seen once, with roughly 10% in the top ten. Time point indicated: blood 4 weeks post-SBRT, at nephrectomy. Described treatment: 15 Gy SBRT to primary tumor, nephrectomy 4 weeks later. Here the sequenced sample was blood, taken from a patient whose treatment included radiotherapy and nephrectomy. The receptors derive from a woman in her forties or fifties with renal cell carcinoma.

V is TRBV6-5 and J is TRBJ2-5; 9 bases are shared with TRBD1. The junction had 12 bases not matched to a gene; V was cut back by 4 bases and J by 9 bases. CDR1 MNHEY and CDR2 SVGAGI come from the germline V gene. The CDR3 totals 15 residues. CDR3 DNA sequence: TGTGCCAGCAGTTCCAGCTGGGACAGGGTTGAGGCCCAGTACTTC. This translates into CASSSSWDRVEAQYF.

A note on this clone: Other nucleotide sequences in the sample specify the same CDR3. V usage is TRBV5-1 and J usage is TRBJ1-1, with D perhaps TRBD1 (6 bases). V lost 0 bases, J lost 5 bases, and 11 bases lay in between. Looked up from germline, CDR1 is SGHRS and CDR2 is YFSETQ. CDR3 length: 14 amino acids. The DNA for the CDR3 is TGCGCCAGCAGCTTGGCGGGGGCTGGGACTGAAGCTTTCTTT. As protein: CASSLAGAGTEAFF.

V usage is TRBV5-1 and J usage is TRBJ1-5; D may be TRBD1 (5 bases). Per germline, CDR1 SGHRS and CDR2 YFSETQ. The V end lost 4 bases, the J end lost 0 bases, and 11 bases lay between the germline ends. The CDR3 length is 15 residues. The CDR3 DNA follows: TGCGCCAGCAGCCTAGAAGGGGTTAGCAATCAGCCCCAGCATTTT. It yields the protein CASSLEGVSNQPQHF.

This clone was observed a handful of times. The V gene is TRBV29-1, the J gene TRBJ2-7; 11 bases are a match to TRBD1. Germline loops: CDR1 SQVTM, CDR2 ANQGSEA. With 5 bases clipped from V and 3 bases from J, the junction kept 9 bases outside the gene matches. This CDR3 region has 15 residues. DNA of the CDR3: TGCAGCGTTTCCCAGGGGGACAGGGGGATCTACGAGCAGTACTTC. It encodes CSVSQGDRGIYEQYF.

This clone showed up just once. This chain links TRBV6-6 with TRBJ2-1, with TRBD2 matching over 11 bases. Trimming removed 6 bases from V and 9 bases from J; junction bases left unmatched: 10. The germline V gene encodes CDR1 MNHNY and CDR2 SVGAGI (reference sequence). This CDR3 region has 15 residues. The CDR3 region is CASRDSGGANTEQFF. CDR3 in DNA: TGTGCCAGCAGGGATAGCGGGGGGGCTAACACTGAGCAGTTCTTC.